This TCR beta chain was found in a study of immune evolution from preneoplasia to lung adenocarcinoma. After pathologic assessment, macro-dissection selected premalignant or tumor cells for extraction. The germline V gene has CDR1 SGHNT and CDR2 YYREEE (reference sequence). V lost 5 bases, J lost 7 bases, and 9 bases lay in between. This CDR3 has 11 residues. Profiling relied on immunoSEQ multiplex PCR, and the TCRdb table lists in-frame clones only, not all of them. The sample has more than 3,500 clones, approximately 80% seen once. The chain links TRBV5-4 to TRBJ1-1; D not resolved. This TCR was sampled from a person aged 70 to 85 with lung adenocarcinoma. Material for sequencing was FFPE lung adenocarcinoma in situ tissue. In DNA, the CDR3 is TGTGCCAGCAGTAGGACCCTTGAAGCTTTCTTT. Translating it yields CASSRTLEAFF. Variable domain in full (rest from reference TRBV5-4 and TRBJ1-1): ETGVTQSPTHLIKTRGQQVTLRCSSQSGHNTVSWYQQALGQGPQFIFQYYREEENGRGNFPPRFSGLQFPNYSSELNVNALELDDSALYLCASSRTLEAFFGQGTRLTVV.